This T cell receptor beta chain was observed in a study of OX40 agonist ivuxolimab in advanced cancers. The overall study: Partial responses were seen in three patients, one with hepatocellular carcinoma and two with cutaneous melanoma.

Study outcomes and limitations: Blood T cells, both CD4+ and CD8+, expanded clonally by week 6 at 0.1 to 3.0 mg/kg. Mean expanded clone counts were higher in CD8+ than CD4+ T cells.

On this clone: The antigen is undetermined.

Baseline, cycle 4 day 1, and cycle 7 day 1 were the blood sampling points. This table comes from immunoSEQ multiplex PCR, and its TCRdb copy is limited to in-frame clones, with some not included. Of fewer than 15,000 clones listed, approximately 80% are singletons. The sample in question was CD4+ or CD8+ T cells sorted from blood, obtained in a trial of the OX40 agonist ivuxolimab. The TCR was taken from an adult with an advanced solid tumor such as melanoma, head and neck, liver or kidney cancer.

The CDR3 DNA sequence: TGTGCCAGCAGCCAAGATACCCGGTACACCGGGGAGCTGTTTTTT. Translated, it gives CASSQDTRYTGELFF. The gene calls are TRBV14 and TRBJ2-2, with D unclear. CDR1 is SGHDN, CDR2 FVKESK, per germline. The CDR3 has 15 residues. V was cut by 0 bases and J by 3 bases, with 8 bases left in between.